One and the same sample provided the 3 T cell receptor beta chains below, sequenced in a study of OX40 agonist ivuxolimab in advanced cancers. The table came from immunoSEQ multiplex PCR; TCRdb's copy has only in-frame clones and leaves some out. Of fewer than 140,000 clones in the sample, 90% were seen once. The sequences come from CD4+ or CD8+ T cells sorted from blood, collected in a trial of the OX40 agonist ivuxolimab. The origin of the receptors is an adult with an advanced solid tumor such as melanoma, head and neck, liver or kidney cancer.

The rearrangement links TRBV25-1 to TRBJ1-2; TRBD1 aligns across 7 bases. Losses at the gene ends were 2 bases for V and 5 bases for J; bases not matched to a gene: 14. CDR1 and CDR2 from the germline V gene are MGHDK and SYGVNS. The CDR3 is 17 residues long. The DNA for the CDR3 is TGTGCCAGCAGTGAACGAGGGGGCACCCAACTAGGGTATGGCTACACCTTC. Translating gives CASSERGGTQLGYGYTF.

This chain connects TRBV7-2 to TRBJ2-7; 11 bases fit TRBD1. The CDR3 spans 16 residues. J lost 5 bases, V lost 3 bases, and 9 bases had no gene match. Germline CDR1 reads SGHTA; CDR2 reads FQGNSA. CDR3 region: CASSLNGQGAYNEQYF. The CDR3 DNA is TGTGCCAGCAGCTTGAACGGACAGGGGGCGTACAACGAGCAGTACTTC.

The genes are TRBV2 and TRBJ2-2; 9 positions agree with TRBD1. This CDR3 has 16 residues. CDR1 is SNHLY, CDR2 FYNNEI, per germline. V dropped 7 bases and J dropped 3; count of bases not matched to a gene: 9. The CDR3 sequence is CASKPYGQGYTGELFF. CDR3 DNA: TGTGCCAGCAAACCCTACGGACAGGGGTACACCGGGGAGCTGTTTTTT.